This T cell receptor beta chain is from a study of CD8+ T cells in alopecia areata. Those with alopecia areata gave lesional scalp punch biopsies and peripheral blood. Overall study results and limits: Especially in alopecia totalis/universalis, lesional scalp showed greater clonality than normal scalp did. Against the mouse data, patients shared TCRs less clearly, possibly for HLA reasons. Resident alphabeta T-cell populations of normal skin are likewise subject to sequencing in scalp samples.

The authors extracted RNA and reverse transcribed it into cDNA as the sequencing template. The assay was immunoSEQ multiplex PCR, and TCRdb's table has in-frame clones only and misses some. There are around 80,000 clones in the sample; roughly 51% occur only once, and about 6% lies in the top ten. This clone is labeled medium-sized (0.01 to 0.1%). Its cognate antigen is unknown. The CDR3 spans 13 residues. V dropped 4 bases and J dropped 11; count of bases not matched to a gene: 5. Per the germline V gene, CDR1 is MNHEY and CDR2 is SVGAGI. The source material was NKG2D-high CD8+ T cells sorted from blood. The receptor was isolated from a human donor with alopecia areata. The chain links TRBV6-5 to TRBJ2-7; 13 positions agree with TRBD2. This CDR3 is CASSSGTSGEKYF. In nucleotides, the CDR3 is TGTGCCAGCAGTTCGGGGACTAGCGGGGAGAAGTACTTC.